The T cell receptor beta chain under discussion was sequenced for a study of T cells in Graves' hyperthyroidism and ophthalmopathy. For the study at large: Staff took peripheral blood when the initial diagnosis was made, before any treatment began. Study-level results: Clonotypes that were expanded in thyroid above 0.001 mostly appeared in blood too.

This clonotype was recorded at least ten times. Antigen unknown. The CDR3 totals 19 residues. Trimming at V came to 5 bases and at J to 2 bases, leaving 13 bases not matched to a gene. CDR1 and CDR2 (germline): SGHTA, FQGNSA. The investigators amplified TCR beta CDR3 regions from RNA transcripts. Using the HTBI primer set, a first-round RT-PCR was run on the TCR CDR3. TCRdb reanalysed the multiplex PCR reads using MiXCR and keeps one entry per CDR3 protein. The profile shows approximately 300,000 distinct CDR3 sequences, roughly a fifth of them singletons. Criteria for exclusion of patients were uncontrolled infection, other autoimmune disease, pregnancy or lactation. Diagnoses used clinical symptoms, serum thyroxine and TRAb, thyroid ultrasound and orbital computed tomography.

The rearrangement links TRBV7-2 to TRBJ2-3; 13 bases line up with TRBD2. This TCR derives from a man aged 50-60 years with Graves' ophthalmopathy. Sequenced input: blood. CDR3 nucleotide sequence: TGTGCCAGCAGCCCTACTTTCTTAGGGACTAGCGGGGTCACAGATACGCAGTATTTT. Protein: CASSPTFLGTSGVTDTQYF.